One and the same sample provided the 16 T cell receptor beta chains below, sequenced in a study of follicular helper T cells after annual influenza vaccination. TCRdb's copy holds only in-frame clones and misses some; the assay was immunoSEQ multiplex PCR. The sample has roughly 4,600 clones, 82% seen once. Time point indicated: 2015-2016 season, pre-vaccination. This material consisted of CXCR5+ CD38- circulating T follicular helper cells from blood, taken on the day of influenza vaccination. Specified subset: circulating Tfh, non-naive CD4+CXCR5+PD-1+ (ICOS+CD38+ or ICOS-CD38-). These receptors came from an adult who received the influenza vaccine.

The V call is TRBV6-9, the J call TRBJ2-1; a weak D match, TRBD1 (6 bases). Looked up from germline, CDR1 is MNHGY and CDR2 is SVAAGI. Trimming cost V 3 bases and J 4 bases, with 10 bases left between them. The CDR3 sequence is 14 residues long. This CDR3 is CASSYRGNYNEQFF. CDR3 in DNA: TGTGCCAGCAGTTACAGGGGCAATTACAATGAGCAGTTCTTC.

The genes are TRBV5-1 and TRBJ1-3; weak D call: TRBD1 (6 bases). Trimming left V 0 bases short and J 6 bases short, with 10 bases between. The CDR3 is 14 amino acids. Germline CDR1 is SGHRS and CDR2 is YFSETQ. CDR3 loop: CASSLVGGLNTIYF. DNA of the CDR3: TGCGCCAGCAGCTTGGTCGGGGGCTTAAACACCATATATTTT. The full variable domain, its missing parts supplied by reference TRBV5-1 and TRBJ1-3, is KAGVTQTPRYLIKTRGQQVTLSCSPISGHRSVSWYQQTPGQGLQFLFEYFSETQRNKGNFPGRFSGRQFSNSRSEMNVSTLELGDSALYLCASSLVGGLNTIYFGEGSWLTVV.

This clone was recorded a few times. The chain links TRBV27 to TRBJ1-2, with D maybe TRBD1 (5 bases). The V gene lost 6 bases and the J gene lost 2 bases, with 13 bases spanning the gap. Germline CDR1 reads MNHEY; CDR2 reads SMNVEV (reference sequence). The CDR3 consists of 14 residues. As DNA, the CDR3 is TGTGCCAGCAGCCCAGGGCTCGAGAACTATGGCTACACCTTC. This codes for CASSPGLENYGYTF.

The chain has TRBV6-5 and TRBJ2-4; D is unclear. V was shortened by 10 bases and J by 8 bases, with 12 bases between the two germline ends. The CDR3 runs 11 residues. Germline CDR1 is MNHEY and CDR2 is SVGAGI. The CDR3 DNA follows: TGTGCCACCCGATCTCCAGACATTCAGTACTTC. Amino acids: CATRSPDIQYF.

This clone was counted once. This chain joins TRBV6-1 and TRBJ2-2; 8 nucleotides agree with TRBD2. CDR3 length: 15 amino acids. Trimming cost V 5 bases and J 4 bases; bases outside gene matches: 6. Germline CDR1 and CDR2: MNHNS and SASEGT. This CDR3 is CASSTGGQGTGELFF. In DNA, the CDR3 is TGTGCCAGCAGTACGGGGGGGCAGGGCACCGGGGAGCTGTTTTTT.

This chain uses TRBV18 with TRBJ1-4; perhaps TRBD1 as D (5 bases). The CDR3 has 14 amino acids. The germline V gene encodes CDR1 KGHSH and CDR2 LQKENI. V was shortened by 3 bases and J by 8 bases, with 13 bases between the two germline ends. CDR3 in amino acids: CASSPQGGVEKLFF. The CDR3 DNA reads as TGTGCCAGCTCACCTCAGGGAGGCGTCGAAAAACTGTTTTTT.

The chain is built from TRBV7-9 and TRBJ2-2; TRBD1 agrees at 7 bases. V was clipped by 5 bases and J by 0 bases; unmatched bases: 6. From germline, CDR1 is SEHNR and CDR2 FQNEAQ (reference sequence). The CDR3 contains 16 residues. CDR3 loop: CASSRQGATNTGELFF. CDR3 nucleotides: TGTGCCAGCAGCCGACAGGGAGCCACGAACACCGGGGAGCTGTTTTTT.

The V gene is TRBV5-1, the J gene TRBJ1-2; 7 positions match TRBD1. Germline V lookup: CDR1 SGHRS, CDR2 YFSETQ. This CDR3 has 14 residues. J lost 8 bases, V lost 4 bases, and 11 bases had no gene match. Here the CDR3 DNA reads TGCGCCAGCAGCCCGCAAGACAGGGTAGTAGGCTACACCTTC. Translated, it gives CASSPQDRVVGYTF.

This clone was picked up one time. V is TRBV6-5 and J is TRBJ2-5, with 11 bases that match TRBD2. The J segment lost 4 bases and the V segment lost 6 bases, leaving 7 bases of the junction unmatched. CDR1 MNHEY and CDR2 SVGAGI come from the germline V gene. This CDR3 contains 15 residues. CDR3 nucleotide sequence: TGTGCCAGCAGATTTAGCGGGGGGGCCCGAGAGACCCAGTACTTC. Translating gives CASRFSGGARETQYF.

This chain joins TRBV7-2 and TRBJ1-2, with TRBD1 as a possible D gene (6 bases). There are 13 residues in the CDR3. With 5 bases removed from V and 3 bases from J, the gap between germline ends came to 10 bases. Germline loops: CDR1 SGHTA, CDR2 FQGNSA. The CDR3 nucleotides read TGTGCCAGCAGCCCACAGGGCGACTATGGCTACACCTTC. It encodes CASSPQGDYGYTF.

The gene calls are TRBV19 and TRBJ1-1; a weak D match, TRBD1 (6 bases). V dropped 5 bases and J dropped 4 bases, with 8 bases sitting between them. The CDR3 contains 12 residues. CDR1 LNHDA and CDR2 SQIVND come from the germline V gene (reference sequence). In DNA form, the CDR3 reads TGTGCCAGTAGTGAACAGGGCACTGAAGCTTTCTTT. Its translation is CASSEQGTEAFF.

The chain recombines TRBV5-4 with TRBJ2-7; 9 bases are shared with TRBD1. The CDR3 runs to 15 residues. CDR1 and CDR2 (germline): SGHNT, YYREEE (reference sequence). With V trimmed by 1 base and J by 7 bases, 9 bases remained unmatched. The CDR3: CASSLPPGTGSEQYF. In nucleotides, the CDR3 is TGTGCCAGCAGCTTGCCACCGGGGACAGGGAGTGAGCAGTACTTC. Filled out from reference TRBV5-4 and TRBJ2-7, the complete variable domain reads ETGVTQSPTHLIKTRGQQVTLRCSSQSGHNTVSWYQQALGQGPQFIFQYYREEENGRGNFPPRFSGLQFPNYSSELNVNALELDDSALYLCASSLPPGTGSEQYFGPGTRLTVT.

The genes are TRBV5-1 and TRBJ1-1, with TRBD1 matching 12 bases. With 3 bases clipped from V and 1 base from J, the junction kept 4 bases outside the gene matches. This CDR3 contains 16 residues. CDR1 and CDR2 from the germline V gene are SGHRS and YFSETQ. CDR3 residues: CASSSGQGAANTEAFF. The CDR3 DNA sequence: TGCGCCAGCAGCTCGGGACAGGGGGCGGCGAACACTGAAGCTTTCTTT.

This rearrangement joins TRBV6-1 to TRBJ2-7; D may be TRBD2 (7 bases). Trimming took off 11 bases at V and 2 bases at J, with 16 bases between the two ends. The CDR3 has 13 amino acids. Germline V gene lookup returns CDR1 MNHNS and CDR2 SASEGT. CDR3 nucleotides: TGTGCCGTCAGAGGGGGGGTACCCTACGAGCAGTACTTC. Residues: CAVRGGVPYEQYF.

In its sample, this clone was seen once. In DNA, the CDR3 is TGTGCCAGCAGCTCACTACCAGTCGACCAGCCCCAGCATTTT. It is translated as CASSSLPVDQPQHF. The gene calls are TRBV7-6 and TRBJ1-5; D ambiguous. Trimming pared 4 bases from V and 7 bases from J, leaving 14 bases between. Germline V gene sequence: CDR1 SGHVS, CDR2 FNYEAQ. The CDR3 contains 14 residues. Supplemented by reference TRBV7-6 and TRBJ1-5, the full variable domain reads GAGVSQSPRYKVTKRGQDVALRCDPISGHVSLYWYRQALGQGPEFLTYFNYEAQQDKSGLPNDRFSAERPEGSISTLTIQRTEQRDSAMYRCASSSLPVDQPQHFGDGTRLSIL.

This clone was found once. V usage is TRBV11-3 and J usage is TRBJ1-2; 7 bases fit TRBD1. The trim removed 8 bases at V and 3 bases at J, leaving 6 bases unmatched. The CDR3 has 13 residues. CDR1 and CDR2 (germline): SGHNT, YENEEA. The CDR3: CASGPGQDYGYTF. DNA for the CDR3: TGTGCCAGCGGTCCCGGACAGGACTATGGCTACACCTTC.